One and the same sample provided the 21 T cell receptor beta chains below, sequenced in a study of blood T cell repertoires in COVID-19. Sequencing was performed with immunoSEQ multiplex PCR; in TCRdb, only in-frame clones are kept and a portion is missing. Of around 130,000 clones in the sample, approximately 78% were seen once. Sequenced: peripheral blood. These receptor sequences come from an elderly woman with acute or convalescent COVID-19.

The chain has TRBV3-1 (or the pseudogene TRBV3-2) and TRBJ1-2; unclear D gene. Per the germline V gene, CDR1 is LGHDT and CDR2 is YNNKEL (reference sequence). This CDR3 has 14 amino acids. V was clipped by 0 bases and J by 1 base, with 6 bases between them. The CDR3 sequence is CASSQEAVNYGYTF. The CDR3 DNA reads TGTGCCAGCAGCCAAGAAGCGGTTAACTATGGCTACACCTTC.

The gene calls are TRBV2 and TRBJ1-5; the D gene is possibly TRBD1 (5 bases). Germline CDR1 and CDR2: SNHLY and FYNNEI. Trimming pared 6 bases from V and 0 bases from J, leaving 9 bases between. The CDR3 sequence is 14 residues long. The CDR3 coding sequence is TGTGCCAGCAGACCTGACAGTAGCAATCAGCCCCAGCATTTT. Its protein product is CASRPDSSNQPQHF.

The chain uses TRBV6-5 and TRBJ2-7, with unresolved D. Trimming shortened V by 3 bases and J by 2 bases, and 14 bases separated the two germline ends. The CDR3 length is 15 residues. From germline, CDR1 is MNHEY and CDR2 SVGAGI. The CDR3 DNA is TGTGCCAGCAGTTATTTGTTTTTCCTCCCCTACGAGCAGTACTTC. The encoded protein is CASSYLFFLPYEQYF.

This chain joins TRBV27 and TRBJ1-2; D call uncertain. V was trimmed by 7 bases and J by 0 bases, leaving 18 bases between them. The CDR3 has 16 amino acids. CDR1 is MNHEY and CDR2 is SMNVEV in the germline V gene (reference sequence). The DNA of the CDR3 is TGTGCCAGCACCGATATCAATAACTATCCTAACTATGGCTACACCTTC. It yields the protein CASTDINNYPNYGYTF.

In nucleotides, the CDR3 is TGTGCCAGCGGGCGGGGGCAGTTTTCCGAGCAGTACTTC. It is translated as CASGRGQFSEQYF. V usage is TRBV14 and J usage is TRBJ2-7, with a possible D match to TRBD2 (7 bases). V was trimmed by 8 bases and J by 6 bases, leaving 17 bases between them. CDR1 SGHDN and CDR2 FVKESK come from the germline V gene. The CDR3 runs 13 residues. Supplemented by reference TRBV14 and TRBJ2-7, the full variable domain reads EAGVTQFPSHSVIEKGQTVTLRCDPISGHDNLYWYRRVMGKEIKFLLHFVKESKQDESGMPNNRFLAERTGGTYSTLKVQPAELEDSGVYFCASGRGQFSEQYFGPGTRLTVT.

The gene calls are TRBV27 and TRBJ1-1, with D perhaps TRBD1 (5 bases). CDR1 MNHEY and CDR2 SMNVEV come from the germline V gene (reference sequence). CDR3 length: 14 residues. Trimming removed 6 bases at V and 6 bases at J, with 17 bases between. The CDR3 is CASRSAGRFAEAFF. The DNA for the CDR3 is TGTGCCAGCAGGTCGGCGGGGCGCTTCGCTGAAGCTTTCTTT.

This clone was seen just once. This chain joins TRBV25-1 and TRBJ2-2; 9 nucleotides match TRBD2. With 4 bases clipped from V and 7 bases from J, the junction kept 7 bases outside the gene matches. This CDR3 is 15 amino acids long. Germline V gene lookup returns CDR1 MGHDK and CDR2 SYGVNS. The CDR3 region is CASSVGLAEFGELFF. CDR3 nucleotide sequence: TGTGCCAGCAGTGTGGGACTAGCTGAGTTCGGGGAGCTGTTTTTT.

This chain uses TRBV10-3 with TRBJ1-3; D is uncertain. Trimming left V 5 bases short and J 2 bases short, with 22 bases between. The CDR3 covers 18 residues. Germline V gives CDR1 ENHRY, CDR2 SYGVKD. In DNA, the CDR3 is TGTGCCATCAGTCAGCTGCAGGTCCTCCACAGACCTGGAAACACCATATATTTT. Translated, it gives CAISQLQVLHRPGNTIYF.

The gene calls are TRBV5-1 and TRBJ2-5, with TRBD2 identical over 13 bases. In germline, CDR1 is SGHRS, CDR2 YFSETQ. This CDR3 has 16 residues. Trimming cost V 0 bases and J 4 bases; bases outside gene matches: 3. The CDR3 protein is CASSLGGLAGRETQYF. CDR3 DNA: TGCGCCAGCAGCTTGGGGGGACTAGCGGGGCGAGAGACCCAGTACTTC.

The CDR3 sequence: CASSLATGALSYEQYF. The CDR3 DNA reads as TGTGCCAGCAGCTTAGCGACAGGGGCCCTCTCCTACGAGCAGTACTTC. This chain joins TRBV7-2 and TRBJ2-7; TRBD1 aligns across 8 bases. Trimming took 0 bases from V and 0 from J; bases not matched to a gene: 4. Germline CDR1 is SGHTA and CDR2 is FQGNSA. CDR3 size: 16 residues.

This chain joins TRBV7-8 and TRBJ1-2; 7 nucleotides match TRBD1. CDR1 is SGHVS, CDR2 FQNEAQ, per germline. The V and J ends lost 5 bases and 7 bases, in that order; junction bases with no gene match: 13. CDR3 length: 15 amino acids. The CDR3 nucleotides are TGTGCCAGCAGCGGAGACAGGGACCGGAAGGGTGGCTACACCTTC. This sequence encodes CASSGDRDRKGGYTF.

The chain uses TRBV5-1 and TRBJ2-7; D unresolved. Trimming took off 6 bases at V and 5 bases at J, with 15 bases between the two ends. Germline CDR1 is SGHRS and CDR2 is YFSETQ. The CDR3 is 13 residues long. The CDR3 nucleotides are TGCGCCAGCACTGGAAATTGGGCTGACGAGCAGTACTTC. Translation: CASTGNWADEQYF.

This clone was counted once. The V and J genes are TRBV15 and TRBJ2-1, with D unclear. Germline assignment: CDR1 LNHNV and CDR2 YYDKDF (reference sequence). There are 14 residues in the CDR3. V lost 3 bases and J lost 0, with 6 bases in between. CDR3 residues: CATSRGFSYNEQFF. CDR3 DNA: TGTGCCACCAGCAGGGGCTTCTCCTACAATGAGCAGTTCTTC.

This clone was observed a handful of times. The rearrangement links TRBV7-2 to TRBJ1-4; unclear D gene. From germline, CDR1 is SGHTA and CDR2 FQGNSA. The CDR3 has 16 amino acids. The germline V and J ends were trimmed by 3 bases and 7 bases, with 18 bases remaining between them. In DNA form, the CDR3 reads TGTGCCAGCAGCTTTACTACTGGCCGTTACGGTGAAAAACTGTTTTTT. This codes for CASSFTTGRYGEKLFF.

The chain couples TRBV4-2 to TRBJ2-1, with 9 nucleotides matching TRBD2. Trimming at V came to 1 base and at J to 2 bases, leaving 9 bases not matched to a gene. Looked up from germline, CDR1 is LGHNA and CDR2 is YNFKEQ. The CDR3 consists of 18 residues. The CDR3 sequence: CASSQAGGRAVAYNEQFF. The CDR3 DNA reads as TGTGCCAGCAGCCAAGCGGGCGGGAGGGCCGTCGCCTACAATGAGCAGTTCTTC.

This clone was found a few times. The chain links TRBV2 to TRBJ1-5, with a tentative D call TRBD1 (5 bases). Germline assignment: CDR1 SNHLY and CDR2 FYNNEI. V lost 6 bases and J lost 6, with 12 bases in between. The length of the CDR3 is 13 residues. The CDR3 nucleotides are TGTGCCAGCAGCTCGAGGGGAGGTCAGCCCCAGCATTTT. The encoded protein is CASSSRGGQPQHF.

The chain employs TRBV2 and TRBJ2-1, with D possibly TRBD2 on 6 matching bases. Deletions cut 6 bases from V and 10 bases from J, with 13 bases between. This CDR3 spans 12 amino acids. Germline V gives CDR1 SNHLY, CDR2 FYNNEI. Written as DNA, the CDR3 is TGTGCCAGCAGGGCGGCGGGGCGGGAGCAGTTCTTC. This codes for CASRAAGREQFF.

The rearrangement links TRBV10-3 to TRBJ2-1; TRBD1 aligns across 10 bases. V trimming: 3 bases; J trimming: 6 bases; junction bases outside the gene matches: 5. The CDR3 length is 15 residues. Germline-derived CDR1 and CDR2 are ENHRY and SYGVKD. DNA for the CDR3: TGTGCCATCAGTGACTCGGACAGGGGGGCCAATGAGCAGTTCTTC. Translating it yields CAISDSDRGANEQFF.

CDR3 amino acids: CSAGGFSGNTIYF. The CDR3 coding sequence is TGCAGCGCCGGAGGTTTTTCTGGAAACACCATATATTTT. The chain carries TRBV29-1 and TRBJ1-3; D call uncertain. Trimming left V 7 bases short and J 1 base short, with 11 bases between. The CDR3 consists of 13 residues. CDR1 and CDR2 (germline): SQVTM, ANQGSEA.

J is TRBJ2-1 and V is TRBV7-2; D may be TRBD2 (5 bases). The CDR3 totals 13 residues. From germline, CDR1 is SGHTA and CDR2 FQGNSA. V lost 5 bases to trimming and J lost 4 bases, with 9 bases between them. CDR3 in DNA: TGTGCCAGCAGCCTGACTACGTACAATGAGCAGTTCTTC. Amino acids: CASSLTTYNEQFF.

The chain carries TRBV9 and TRBJ1-3; maybe TRBD1 (6 bases). Per germline, CDR1 SGDLS and CDR2 YYNGEE. This CDR3 is built from 13 residues. The germline V and J ends were trimmed by 7 bases and 4 bases, with 12 bases remaining between them. CDR3 protein: CASSRDTGNTIYF. DNA of the CDR3: TGTGCCAGCTCCCGGGACACCGGAAACACCATATATTTT.